This TCR beta chain was sequenced for a study of cytomegalovirus exposure and HLA in healthy donors. It was with 60 Vbeta and 13 Jbeta primers that the PCR ran. Sequenced by immunoSEQ multiplex PCR; TCRdb stores in-frame clones only, minus some. The table shows 150,000 or so clones, with around 75% occurring only once. Sequenced material: PBMCs. The source is a man aged 30-40 years in good health and CMV-seronegative.

The CDR3 DNA sequence: TGTGCCACCAGCAGAGACGGTAGGGGAACCAAAAACATTCAGTACTTC. Translating gives CATSRDGRGTKNIQYF. The chain is built from TRBV15 and TRBJ2-4; a weak D match, TRBD1 (5 bases). The CDR3 has 16 residues. V lost 0 bases and J 2 bases, leaving 11 bases between the germline ends. Per germline, CDR1 LNHNV and CDR2 YYDKDF (reference sequence). Together with reference TRBV15 and TRBJ2-4, the CDR3 gives the full variable domain: DAMVIQNPRYQVTQFGKPVTLSCSQTLNHNVMYWYQQKSSQAPKLLFHYYDKDFNNEADTPDNFQSRRPNTSFCFLDIRSPGLGDTAMYLCATSRDGRGTKNIQYFGAGTRLSVL.